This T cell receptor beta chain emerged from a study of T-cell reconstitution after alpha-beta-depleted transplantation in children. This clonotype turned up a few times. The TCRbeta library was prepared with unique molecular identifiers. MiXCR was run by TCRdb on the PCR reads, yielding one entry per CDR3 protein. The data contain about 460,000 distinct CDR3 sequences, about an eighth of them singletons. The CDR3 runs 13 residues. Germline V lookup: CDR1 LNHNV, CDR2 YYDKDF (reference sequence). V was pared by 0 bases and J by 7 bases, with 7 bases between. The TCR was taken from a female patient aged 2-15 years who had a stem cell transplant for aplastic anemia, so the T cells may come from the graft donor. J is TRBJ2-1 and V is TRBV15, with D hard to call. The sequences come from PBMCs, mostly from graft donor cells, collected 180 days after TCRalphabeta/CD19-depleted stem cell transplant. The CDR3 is CATSRDKGNEQFF. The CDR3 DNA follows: TGTGCCACCAGCAGAGATAAAGGAAATGAGCAGTTCTTC.